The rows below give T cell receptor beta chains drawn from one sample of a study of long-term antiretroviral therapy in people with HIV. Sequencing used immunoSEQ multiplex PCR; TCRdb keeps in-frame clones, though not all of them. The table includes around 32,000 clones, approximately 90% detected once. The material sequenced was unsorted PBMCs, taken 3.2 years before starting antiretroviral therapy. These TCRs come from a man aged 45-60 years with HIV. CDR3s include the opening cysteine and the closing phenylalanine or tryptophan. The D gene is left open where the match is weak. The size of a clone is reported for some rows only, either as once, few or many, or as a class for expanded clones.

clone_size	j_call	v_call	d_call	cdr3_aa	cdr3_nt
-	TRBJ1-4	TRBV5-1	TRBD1	CASSRDRANEKLFF	TGCGCCAGCAGCCGGGACAGGGCGAATGAAAAACTGTTTTTT
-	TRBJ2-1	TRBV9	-	CASSGTGSYNEQFF	TGTGCCAGCAGCGGGACTGGCTCCTACAATGAGCAGTTCTTC
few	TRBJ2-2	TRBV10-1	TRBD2	CASSEIAGVYTGELFF	TGCGCCAGCAGTGAGATAGCGGGAGTGTATACCGGGGAGCTGTTTTTT
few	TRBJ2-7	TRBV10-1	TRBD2	CASSETGTSGTYEQYF	TGCGCCAGCAGTGAAACCGGGACTAGCGGGACATACGAGCAGTACTTC
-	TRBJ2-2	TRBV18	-	CASSPPGGQGNTGELFF	TGTGCCAGCTCACCTCCGGGAGGACAGGGAAACACCGGGGAGCTGTTTTTT
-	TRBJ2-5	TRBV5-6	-	CASSLTGIGETQYF	TGTGCCAGCAGCTTGACAGGGATAGGAGAGACCCAGTACTTC
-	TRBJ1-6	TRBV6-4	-	CASRSPVDRYNSPLHF	TGTGCCAGCAGGAGCCCCGTCGACAGATATAATTCACCCCTCCACTTT
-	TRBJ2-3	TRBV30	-	CAWSGSTDTQYF	TGTGCCTGGAGCGGGAGTACAGATACGCAGTATTTT
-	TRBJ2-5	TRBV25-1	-	CASSGPPSEVETQYF	TGTGCCAGCAGTGGCCCCCCTAGCGAGGTGGAGACCCAGTACTTC
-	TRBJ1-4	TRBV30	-	CAWSHGQNYNEKLFF	TGTGCCTGGAGTCACGGACAGAACTATAATGAAAAACTGTTTTTT
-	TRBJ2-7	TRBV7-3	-	CASSLVGVSSYEQYF	TGTGCCAGCAGCCTAGTCGGGGTATCCTCCTACGAGCAGTACTTC
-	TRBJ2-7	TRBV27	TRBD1	CASSLGTDRYTYEQYF	TGTGCCAGCAGTCTCGGGACAGACCGCTATACCTACGAGCAGTACTTC
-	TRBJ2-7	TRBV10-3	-	CAIRDGRSYEQYF	TGTGCCATCAGGGATGGACGGAGCTACGAGCAGTACTTC
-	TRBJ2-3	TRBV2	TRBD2	CASSLAGGWDTQYF	TGTGCCAGCAGCCTAGCGGGAGGCTGGGATACGCAGTATTTT
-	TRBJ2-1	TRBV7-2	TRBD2	CASSLVAAGGYNEQFF	TGTGCCAGCAGCTTGGTCGCGGCGGGAGGTTACAATGAGCAGTTCTTC
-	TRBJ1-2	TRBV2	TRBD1	CASPSTDREGNYGYTF	TGTGCCAGCCCATCCACGGACAGGGAAGGAAACTATGGCTACACCTTC
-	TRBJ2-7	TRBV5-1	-	CASSPGGAGIDEQYF	TGCGCCAGCAGCCCGGGTGGGGCAGGGATCGACGAGCAGTACTTC
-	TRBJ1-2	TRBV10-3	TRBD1	CAISAGGDGYTF	TGTGCCATCAGTGCAGGGGGCGATGGCTACACCTTC
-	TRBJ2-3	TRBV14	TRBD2	CASSRQLAGTDTQYF	TGTGCCAGCAGCCGCCAACTAGCGGGCACAGATACGCAGTATTTT
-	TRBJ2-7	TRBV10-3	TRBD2	CAISEKSGTSGGRSSYEQYF	TGTGCCATCAGTGAGAAATCCGGGACTAGCGGGGGGCGTAGCTCCTACGAGCAGTACTTC